This TCR beta chain was sequenced in a study of cytomegalovirus exposure and HLA in healthy donors. The PCR had 60 Vbeta and 13 Jbeta primers. Sequenced by immunoSEQ multiplex PCR; TCRdb stores in-frame clones only, minus some. The sample carries 200,000 to 250,000 clones, about 80% recorded once. Looked up from germline, CDR1 is SGHRS and CDR2 is YFSETQ. Trimming at V came to 5 bases and at J to 2 bases, leaving 7 bases not matched to a gene. CDR3 length: 17 residues. The sequence was obtained from a man younger than 35 in good health and CMV-seronegative. This chain connects TRBV5-1 to TRBJ2-6, with TRBD1 matching 10 bases. What was sequenced was PBMCs. In DNA, the CDR3 is TGCGCCAGCAGTTCCCGGGACAGGGGACCTGGGGCCAACGTCCTGACTTTC. This gives the protein CASSSRDRGPGANVLTF.